This T cell receptor (beta chain) was retrieved from a study of T-cell memory formation after mild COVID-19. Broader study findings: Pre-infection memory contained some responding clones, which suggested that cross-reactive memory had joined. Mostly located in CM and EM were contracting CD4+ clones, with contracting CD8+ clones located in EMRA. Clones that shrank (day 15 to 85) were balanced CD4/CD8, whereas later expanders leaned CD4+.

Using its own MiXCR run on the 5' RACE reads, TCRdb lists one record per CDR3 protein. The table has around 390,000 distinct CDR3 sequences, about 15% seen once. This clonotype was seen at least ten times. Its antigen is still unknown. This CDR3 has 16 residues. Germline CDR1 is SGHRS and CDR2 is YFSETQ. Trimming stripped 0 bases from V and 2 bases from J, with 9 bases between. This sequence joins TRBV5-1 and TRBJ2-6; a weak D match, TRBD2 (6 bases). Sequencing used PBMCs or a T cell subset sorted from them (not recorded which). The sequence derives from a young man who had mild COVID-19 (a few samples of this study predate the infection). Cell type and time point are not known. CDR3 in DNA: TGCGCCAGCAGCTTGGAAGGGACTGCTGGGGCCAACGTCCTGACTTTC. Amino acids: CASSLEGTAGANVLTF.